A single sample gave rise to the 18 T cell receptor beta chains below, sequenced in a study of blood T cell repertoires in COVID-19. Produced via immunoSEQ multiplex PCR; TCRdb's table is partial and in-frame only. The data show about 36,000 clones, 75% to 90% seen once. Sequenced sample: peripheral blood. The receptors derive from a human donor in a cohort sampled during active or convalescent COVID-19. The donor label of this sample is uncertain.

V and J are TRBV15 and TRBJ2-5; D possibly corresponds to TRBD1 (7 bases). V gave up 0 bases and J gave up 4 bases, with 9 bases separating them. The CDR3 is 14 residues long. Germline CDR1 is LNHNV and CDR2 is YYDKDF (reference sequence). Here the CDR3 DNA reads TGTGCCACCAGCAGAGATCAGGGGGGAGAGACCCAGTACTTC. Its protein is CATSRDQGGETQYF.

This chain links TRBV5-1 with TRBJ1-1; 10 positions match TRBD1. CDR1 is SGHRS, CDR2 YFSETQ, per germline. This CDR3 contains 13 residues. Trimming at V came to 4 bases and at J to 7 bases, leaving 4 bases not matched to a gene. The CDR3 loop is CASSRTGGVEAFF. Here the CDR3 DNA reads TGCGCCAGCAGCCGGACAGGGGGAGTTGAAGCTTTCTTT.

The genes are TRBV2 and TRBJ1-3, with D unresolved. Germline-derived CDR1 and CDR2 are SNHLY and FYNNEI. CDR3 size: 14 residues. With 6 bases removed from V and 5 bases from J, the gap between germline ends came to 14 bases. CDR3 protein: CASSPRGDRNTIYF. Here the CDR3 DNA reads TGTGCCAGCAGCCCCCGGGGAGATAGAAACACCATATATTTT.

J is TRBJ2-1 and V is TRBV5-1, with 11 bases that match TRBD1. The CDR3 is 13 amino acids. CDR1 is SGHRS, CDR2 YFSETQ, per germline. V gave up 3 bases and J gave up 8 bases; unmatched junction bases: 1. CDR3 DNA sequence: TGCGCCAGCAGCTGGACAGGGGGCGATGAGCAGTTCTTC. This encodes CASSWTGGDEQFF.

The gene calls are TRBV7-9 and TRBJ1-3; the D is unclear. CDR1 and CDR2 (germline): SEHNR, FQNEAQ (reference sequence). The CDR3 consists of 11 residues. Trimming left V 3 bases short and J 10 bases short, with 7 bases between. The CDR3 protein is CASSFSATIYF. Here the CDR3 DNA reads TGTGCCAGCAGCTTTAGTGCGACCATATATTTT.

The chain joins TRBV7-3 to TRBJ2-6, with TRBD2 matching 12 bases. Per the germline V gene, CDR1 is SGHTA and CDR2 is FQGTGA. This CDR3 has 18 residues. J lost 4 bases, V lost 1 base, and 5 bases had no gene match. The CDR3 DNA sequence: TGTGCCAGCAGCTTAAGACTAGCGGGAGCGTTGGGGGCCAACGTCCTGACTTTC. Amino acids: CASSLRLAGALGANVLTF.

The genes are TRBV11-1 and TRBJ2-7; 8 positions match TRBD2. The length of the CDR3 is 15 residues. The germline gives CDR1 SGHAT, CDR2 FQDESV (reference sequence). The V gene end was trimmed by 3 bases and the J gene end by 2 bases; junction bases not matched to a gene: 6. Here the CDR3 reads CASSFPGLVTYEQYF. The CDR3 bases are TGTGCCAGCAGCTTCCCGGGACTAGTTACCTACGAGCAGTACTTC.

The chain recombines TRBV6-4 with TRBJ2-1, with 11 bases identical to TRBD2. Germline trimming cut 5 bases from V and 7 bases from J; bases unmatched to any gene: 7. The germline CDR1 and CDR2 sequences are MRHNA and SNTAGT. The CDR3 runs to 15 residues. The CDR3 loop reads CASSSLAGAGNEQFF. The CDR3 DNA follows: TGTGCCAGCAGTTCACTAGCGGGAGCCGGGAATGAGCAGTTCTTC.

Worth noting for this clone: An end of the junction differs from the germline gene, which may be a read error. The chain is built from TRBV6-5 and TRBJ2-1; 14 bases align to TRBD2. Germline CDR1 and CDR2: MNHEY and SVGAGI. There are 14 residues in the CDR3. CDR3: CGSCFRTSGGREFF. The CDR3 region has the DNA TGTGGCAGCTGTTTCCGGACTAGCGGGGGGCGTGAGTTCTTC.

This chain joins TRBV5-1 and TRBJ2-5; TRBD2 aligns across 9 bases. V was pared by 3 bases and J by 1 base, with 7 bases of the junction left unmatched. CDR1 is SGHRS and CDR2 is YFSETQ in the germline V gene. The CDR3 runs to 16 residues. The CDR3 DNA sequence: TGCGCCAGCAGCTGGAGCGGACTAGCGAGCCAAGAGACCCAGTACTTC. Amino acid sequence: CASSWSGLASQETQYF.

The chain couples TRBV2 to TRBJ1-5, with TRBD1 matching 8 bases. The CDR3 runs to 14 residues. The germline V gene has CDR1 SNHLY and CDR2 FYNNEI. V lost 7 bases and J lost 6; bases outside the gene matches: 8. CDR3: CASMRDRGGQPQHF. CDR3 in DNA: TGTGCCAGCATGAGAGACAGGGGAGGTCAGCCCCAGCATTTT.

This chain links TRBV29-1 with TRBJ2-7; D might be TRBD1 (5 bases). CDR1 is SQVTM and CDR2 is ANQGSEA in the germline V gene. This CDR3 has 13 residues. V shed 6 bases and J shed 0 bases, with 12 bases lying between them. CDR3 protein: CSVSHRSSYEQYF. The CDR3 DNA is TGCAGCGTGTCTCACAGGAGCTCCTACGAGCAGTACTTC.

V gene TRBV18 combines with J gene TRBJ1-3, with TRBD1 matching over 11 bases. The CDR3 totals 17 residues. V lost 3 bases and J lost 4; bases outside the gene matches: 8. Germline V gene sequence: CDR1 KGHSH, CDR2 LQKENI. The CDR3 sequence is CASSPPDRGLSGNTIYF. The CDR3, as DNA: TGTGCCAGCTCACCCCCGGACAGGGGGCTTAGCGGAAACACCATATATTTT.

The rearrangement uses TRBV27 and TRBJ2-7, with 11 bases that match TRBD1. The V gene end was trimmed by 4 bases and the J gene end by 3 bases; junction bases not matched to a gene: 2. The germline gives CDR1 MNHEY, CDR2 SMNVEV (reference sequence). The CDR3 has 14 residues. CDR3 sequence (DNA): TGTGCCAGCAGTTACGGGACAGGGGGCTACGAGCAGTACTTC. Its translation: CASSYGTGGYEQYF.

This rearrangement joins TRBV7-9 to TRBJ2-7, with TRBD2 identical over 8 bases. This CDR3 is built from 15 residues. V lost 5 bases to trimming and J lost 0 bases; unmatched junction nucleotides: 6. Germline V CDR1 and CDR2: SEHNR, FQNEAQ (reference sequence). CDR3 amino acids: CASSPLAGRSYEQYF. The CDR3 DNA reads as TGTGCCAGCAGCCCCCTAGCGGGCCGCTCCTACGAGCAGTACTTC.

V usage is TRBV10-3 and J usage is TRBJ2-2, with TRBD1 matching 7 bases. Germline CDR1 ENHRY, CDR2 SYGVKD. Trimming took 4 bases from V and 3 from J; bases not matched to a gene: 2. The CDR3 length is 14 residues. The CDR3 sequence: CAISGDRHTGELFF. The CDR3 DNA is TGTGCCATCAGTGGGGACAGACACACCGGGGAGCTGTTTTTT.

This clone was counted between two and nine times. The V call is TRBV4-1, the J call TRBJ2-3; D not certain. The germline CDR1 and CDR2 sequences are MGHRA and YSYEKL. The ends were cut back, 4 bases at V and 6 bases at J, with 11 bases in the middle. The CDR3 covers 13 residues. The CDR3 sequence is CASSLQVSDTQYF. Written as DNA, the CDR3 is TGCGCCAGCAGCCTCCAGGTCTCGGATACGCAGTATTTT.

This rearrangement joins TRBV2 to TRBJ2-3; 9 bases align to TRBD2. Germline V gene sequence: CDR1 SNHLY, CDR2 FYNNEI. The V and J ends lost 6 bases and 3 bases, in that order; junction bases with no gene match: 7. The CDR3 contains 15 residues. The DNA for the CDR3 is TGTGCCAGCAGATTACTAGCGGGTCAAACAGATACGCAGTATTTT. Translation gives CASRLLAGQTDTQYF.